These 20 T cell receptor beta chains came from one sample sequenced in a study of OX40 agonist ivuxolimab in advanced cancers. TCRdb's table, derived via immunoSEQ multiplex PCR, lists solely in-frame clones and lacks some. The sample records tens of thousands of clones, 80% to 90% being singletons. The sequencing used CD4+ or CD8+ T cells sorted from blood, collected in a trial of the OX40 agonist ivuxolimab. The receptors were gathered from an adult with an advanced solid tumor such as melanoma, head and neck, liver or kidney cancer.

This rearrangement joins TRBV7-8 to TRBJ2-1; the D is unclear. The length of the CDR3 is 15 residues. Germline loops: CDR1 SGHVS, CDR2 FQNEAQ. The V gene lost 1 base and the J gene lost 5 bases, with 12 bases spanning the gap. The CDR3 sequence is CASSLVRPIDNEQFF. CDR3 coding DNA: TGTGCCAGCAGCTTAGTCAGGCCTATAGACAATGAGCAGTTCTTC.

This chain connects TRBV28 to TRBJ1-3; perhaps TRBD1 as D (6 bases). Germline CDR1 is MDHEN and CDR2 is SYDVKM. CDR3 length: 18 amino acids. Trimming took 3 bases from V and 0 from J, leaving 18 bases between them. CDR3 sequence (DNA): TGTGCCAGCAGTTTTTGGGGGGGCGTCAGTAACTCTGGAAACACCATATATTTT. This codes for CASSFWGGVSNSGNTIYF. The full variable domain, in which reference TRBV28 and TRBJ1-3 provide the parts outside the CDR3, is DVKVTQSSRYLVKRTGEKVFLECVQDMDHENMFWYRQDPGLGLRLIYFSYDVKMKEKGDIPEGYSVSREKKERFSLILESASTNQTSMYLCASSFWGGVSNSGNTIYFGEGSWLTVV.

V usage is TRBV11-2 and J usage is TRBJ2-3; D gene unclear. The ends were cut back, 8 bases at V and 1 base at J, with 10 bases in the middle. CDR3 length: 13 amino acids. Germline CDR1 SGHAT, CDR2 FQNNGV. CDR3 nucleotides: TGTGCCAGCTTAGAATCGGGCACAGATACGCAGTATTTT. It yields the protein CASLESGTDTQYF.

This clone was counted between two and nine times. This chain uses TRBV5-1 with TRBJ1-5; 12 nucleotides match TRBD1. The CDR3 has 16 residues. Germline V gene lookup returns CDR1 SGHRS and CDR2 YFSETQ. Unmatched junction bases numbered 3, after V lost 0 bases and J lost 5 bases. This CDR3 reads CASSLEGQGADQPQHF. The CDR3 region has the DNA TGCGCCAGCAGCTTGGAGGGACAGGGGGCCGATCAGCCCCAGCATTTT. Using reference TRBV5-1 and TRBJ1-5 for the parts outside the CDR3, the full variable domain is KAGVTQTPRYLIKTRGQQVTLSCSPISGHRSVSWYQQTPGQGLQFLFEYFSETQRNKGNFPGRFSGRQFSNSRSEMNVSTLELGDSALYLCASSLEGQGADQPQHFGDGTRLSIL.

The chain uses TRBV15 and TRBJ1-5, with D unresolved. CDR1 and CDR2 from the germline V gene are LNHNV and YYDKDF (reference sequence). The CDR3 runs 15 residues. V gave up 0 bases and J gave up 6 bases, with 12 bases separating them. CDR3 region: CATSRDEGIFQPQHF. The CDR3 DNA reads TGTGCCACCAGCAGAGATGAGGGAATCTTTCAGCCCCAGCATTTT.

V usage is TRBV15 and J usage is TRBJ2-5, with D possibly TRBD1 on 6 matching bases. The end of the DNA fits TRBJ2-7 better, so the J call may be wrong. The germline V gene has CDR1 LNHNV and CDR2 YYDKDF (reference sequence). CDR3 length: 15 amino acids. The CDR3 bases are TGTGCCACCAGCAGCCCCGACAGGACCTCCTACGAGCAGTACTTC. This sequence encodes CATSSPDRTSYEQYF.

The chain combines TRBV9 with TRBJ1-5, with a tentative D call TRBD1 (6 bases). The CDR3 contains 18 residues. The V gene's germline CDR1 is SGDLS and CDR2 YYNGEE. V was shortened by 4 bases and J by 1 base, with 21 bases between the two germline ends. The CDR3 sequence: CASSLSRHGGQSNQPQHF. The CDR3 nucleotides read TGTGCCAGCAGCCTCTCCCGACACGGGGGGCAAAGCAATCAGCCCCAGCATTTT. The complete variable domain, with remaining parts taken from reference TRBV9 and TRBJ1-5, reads DSGVTQTPKHLITATGQRVTLRCSPRSGDLSVYWYQQSLDQGLQFLIQYYNGEERAKGNILERFSAQQFPDLHSELNLSSLELGDSALYFCASSLSRHGGQSNQPQHFGDGTRLSIL.

The CDR3 sequence is CASSLARFEGLGNTIYF. CDR3 nucleotide sequence: TGTGCCAGCAGCTTAGCGAGGTTTGAGGGTTTAGGAAACACCATATATTTT. This sequence joins TRBV7-2 and TRBJ1-3, with D hard to call. V shed 0 bases and J shed 4 bases, with 16 bases lying between them. CDR3 length: 17 amino acids. CDR1 SGHTA and CDR2 FQGNSA come from the germline V gene. The full variable domain, rest sourced from reference TRBV7-2 and TRBJ1-3, is GAGVSQSPSNKVTEKGKDVELRCDPISGHTALYWYRQSLGQGLEFLIYFQGNSAPDKSGLPSDRFSAERTGGSVSTLTIQRTQQEDSAVYLCASSLARFEGLGNTIYFGEGSWLTVV.

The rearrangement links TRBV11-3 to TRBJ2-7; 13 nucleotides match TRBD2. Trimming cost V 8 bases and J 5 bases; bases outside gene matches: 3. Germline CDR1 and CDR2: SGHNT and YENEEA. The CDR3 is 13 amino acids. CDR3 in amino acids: CASGLAGADEQYF. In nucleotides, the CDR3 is TGTGCCAGCGGACTAGCGGGAGCTGACGAGCAGTACTTC.

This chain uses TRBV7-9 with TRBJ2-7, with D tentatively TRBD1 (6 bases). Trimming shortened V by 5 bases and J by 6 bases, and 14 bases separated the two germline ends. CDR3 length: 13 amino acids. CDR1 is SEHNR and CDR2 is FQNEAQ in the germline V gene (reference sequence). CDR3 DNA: TGTGCCAGCAGCGCAGACCCAGGGGTCGAGCAGTACTTC. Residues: CASSADPGVEQYF.

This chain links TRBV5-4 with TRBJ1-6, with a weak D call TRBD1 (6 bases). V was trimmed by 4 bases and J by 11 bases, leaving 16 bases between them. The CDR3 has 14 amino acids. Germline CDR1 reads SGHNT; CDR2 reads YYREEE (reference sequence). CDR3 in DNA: TGTGCCAGCAGCCGACAGGCTGGGATAGCACCCCTCCACTTT. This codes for CASSRQAGIAPLHF.

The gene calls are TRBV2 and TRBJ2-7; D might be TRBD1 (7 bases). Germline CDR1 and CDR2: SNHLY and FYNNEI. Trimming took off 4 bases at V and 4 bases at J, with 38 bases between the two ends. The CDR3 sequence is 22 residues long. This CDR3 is CASSGRTQRGGNEGARQYEQYF. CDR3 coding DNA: TGTGCCAGCAGTGGTCGGACGCAGAGGGGAGGTAATGAGGGGGCCCGCCAATACGAGCAGTACTTC. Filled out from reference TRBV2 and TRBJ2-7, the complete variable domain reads EPEVTQTPSHQVTQMGQEVILRCVPISNHLYFYWYRQILGQKVEFLVSFYNNEISEKSEIFDDQFSVERPDGSNFTLKIRSTKLEDSAMYFCASSGRTQRGGNEGARQYEQYFGPGTRLTVT.

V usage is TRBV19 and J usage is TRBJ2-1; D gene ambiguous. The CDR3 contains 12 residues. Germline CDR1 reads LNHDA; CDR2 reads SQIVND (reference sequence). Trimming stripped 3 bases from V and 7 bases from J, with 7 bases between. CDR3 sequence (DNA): TGTGCCAGTAGTATGGCCGCGAATGAGCAGTTCTTC. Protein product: CASSMAANEQFF.

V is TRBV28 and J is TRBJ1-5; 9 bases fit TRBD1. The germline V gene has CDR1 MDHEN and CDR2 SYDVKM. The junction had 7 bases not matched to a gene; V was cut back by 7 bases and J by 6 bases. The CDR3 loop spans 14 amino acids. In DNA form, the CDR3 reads TGTGCCAGCATTGGACAGGGGTTTCGTCAGCCCCAGCATTTT. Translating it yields CASIGQGFRQPQHF.

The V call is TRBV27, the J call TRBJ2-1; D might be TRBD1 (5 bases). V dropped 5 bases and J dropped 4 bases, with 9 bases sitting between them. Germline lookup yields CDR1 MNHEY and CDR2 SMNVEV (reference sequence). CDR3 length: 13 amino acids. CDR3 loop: CASSATGYNEQFF. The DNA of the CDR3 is TGTGCCAGCAGTGCAACAGGTTACAATGAGCAGTTCTTC.

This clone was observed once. CDR3 nucleotides: TGTGCCTGGAGTGACCCCCTGGGAGAGGTTGGAAACACCATATATTTT. It yields the protein CAWSDPLGEVGNTIYF. This sequence joins TRBV30 and TRBJ1-3; no clear D. The V end was cut by 1 base, the J end by 3 bases, with 16 bases between. Per germline, CDR1 GTSNPN and CDR2 SVGIG (reference sequence). The CDR3 sequence is 16 residues long.

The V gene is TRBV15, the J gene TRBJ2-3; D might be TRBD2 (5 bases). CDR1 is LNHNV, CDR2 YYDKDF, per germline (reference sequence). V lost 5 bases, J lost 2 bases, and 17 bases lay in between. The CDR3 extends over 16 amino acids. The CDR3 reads CATSGEGGPATDTQYF. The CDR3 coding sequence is TGTGCCACCAGCGGGGAAGGAGGCCCAGCCACAGATACGCAGTATTTT. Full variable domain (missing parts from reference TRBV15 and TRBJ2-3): DAMVIQNPRYQVTQFGKPVTLSCSQTLNHNVMYWYQQKSSQAPKLLFHYYDKDFNNEADTPDNFQSRRPNTSFCFLDIRSPGLGDTAMYLCATSGEGGPATDTQYFGPGTRLTVL.

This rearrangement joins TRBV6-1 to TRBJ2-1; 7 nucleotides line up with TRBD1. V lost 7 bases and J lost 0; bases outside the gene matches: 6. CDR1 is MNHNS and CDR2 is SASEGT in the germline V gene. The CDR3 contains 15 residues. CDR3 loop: CASTENRGSYNEQFF. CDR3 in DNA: TGTGCCAGCACCGAAAACAGGGGCTCCTACAATGAGCAGTTCTTC.

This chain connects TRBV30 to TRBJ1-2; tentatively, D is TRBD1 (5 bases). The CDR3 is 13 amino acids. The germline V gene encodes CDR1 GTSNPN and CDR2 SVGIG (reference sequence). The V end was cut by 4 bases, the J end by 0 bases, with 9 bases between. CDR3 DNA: TGTGCCTGGACGGGGGGAGCTAACTATGGCTACACCTTC. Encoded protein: CAWTGGANYGYTF. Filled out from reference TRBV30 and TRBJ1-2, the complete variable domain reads SQTIHQWPATLVQPVGSPLSLECTVEGTSNPNLYWYRQAAGRGLQLLFYSVGIGQISSEVPQNLSASRPQDRQFILSSKKLLLSDSGFYLCAWTGGANYGYTFGSGTRLTVV.

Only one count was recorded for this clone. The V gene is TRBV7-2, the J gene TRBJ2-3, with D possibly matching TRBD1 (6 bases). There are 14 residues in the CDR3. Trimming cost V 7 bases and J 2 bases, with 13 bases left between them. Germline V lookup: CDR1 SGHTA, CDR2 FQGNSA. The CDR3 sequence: CASNLDSNTDTQYF. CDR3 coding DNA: TGTGCCAGCAACTTGGACAGCAACACAGATACGCAGTATTTT.